This entry lists 21 T cell receptor beta chains sequenced from one sample in a study of regulatory T cells in long-lasting Graves disease. HTBI primers from iRepertoire and Arm-PCR of CDR3 regions yielded the TCR beta libraries. From the multiplex PCR reads, TCRdb called clonotypes with MiXCR, one entry per CDR3 protein. This sample yields about 470,000 distinct CDR3 sequences, of which about 20% are seen a single time; over 7.5% belongs to the top ten. Time point defined: persistent/refractory GD, antithyroid drugs over 5 years with positive TRAb. PBMC-extracted RNA yielded the TCR library. The specimen was peripheral blood mononuclear cells (PBMCs), collected when the disease was refractory, from a patient treated with antithyroid drugs. The source of these receptors is a female donor with Graves disease.

The table lists this clonotype with many counts. The chain recombines TRBV27 with TRBJ1-1; no firm D call. V dropped 5 bases and J dropped 1 base, with 11 bases sitting between them. Germline CDR1 reads MNHEY; CDR2 reads SMNVEV (reference sequence). The CDR3 has 14 amino acids. The CDR3 bases are TGTGCCAGCAGTGAGGGTCTCAGGAACACTGAAGCTTTCTTT. It is translated as CASSEGLRNTEAFF.

About this clonotype: A much bigger clone sits one base away, suggesting this may be a read error. The genes are TRBV2 and TRBJ2-7; D not resolved. This CDR3 has 14 amino acids. V was shortened by 5 bases and J by 0 bases, with 11 bases between the two germline ends. Germline V gene data show CDR1 as SNHLY and CDR2 as FYNNEI. CDR3: CASSPSVVSYEQYF. The CDR3 nucleotides read TGTGCCAGCAGTCCCTCTGTAGTCTCCTACGAGCAGTACTTC.

In this sample, this clonotype turned up a few times. The CDR3 sequence is CASSPFGREPTQYF. In DNA form, the CDR3 reads TGTGCCAGCAGCCCGTTCGGGAGGGAGCCAACCCAGTACTTC. V usage is TRBV9 and J usage is TRBJ2-5, with 8 positions matching TRBD2. The CDR3 covers 14 residues. V gave up 4 bases and J gave up 8 bases; unmatched junction bases: 10. Germline CDR1 reads SGDLS; CDR2 reads YYNGEE.

This clonotype was observed a handful of times. The chain has TRBV7-8 and TRBJ2-5; D remains ambiguous. V shed 1 base and J shed 1 base, with 13 bases lying between them. The CDR3 covers 16 residues. Germline V lookup: CDR1 SGHVS, CDR2 FQNEAQ. CDR3 protein: CASSLDLRGVQETQYF. DNA for the CDR3: TGTGCCAGCAGCTTAGATCTGAGAGGCGTCCAAGAGACCCAGTACTTC.

This clonotype was detected only a few times. The chain has TRBV19 and TRBJ2-5; TRBD2 agrees at 8 bases. This CDR3 has 16 amino acids. Germline loops: CDR1 LNHDA, CDR2 SQIVND (reference sequence). V trimming: 3 bases; J trimming: 1 base; junction bases outside the gene matches: 7. The CDR3: CASSIGGGRLQETQYF. Written as DNA, the CDR3 is TGTGCCAGTAGTATTGGAGGCGGGAGGCTCCAAGAGACCCAGTACTTC.

This clonotype was counted only a few times. This chain uses TRBV20-1 with TRBJ2-7; D is perhaps TRBD1 (6 bases). The length of the CDR3 is 16 residues. V was trimmed by 0 bases and J by 3 bases, leaving 18 bases between them. The germline CDR1 and CDR2 sequences are DFQATT and SNEGSKA (reference sequence). For the CDR3, the DNA is TGCAGTGCTAGAGATCAGAGCAGGGGACGAGTCTACGAGCAGTACTTC. Translated: CSARDQSRGRVYEQYF.

Many counts were recorded for this clonotype. The CDR3 nucleotides are TGTGCCAGCAGTTTAGATTCCCGGCGACAGGGGCCCTACGAGCAGTACTTC. This encodes CASSLDSRRQGPYEQYF. The chain has TRBV12-3 or TRBV12-4 and TRBJ2-7, with 8 bases fitting TRBD1. Losses at the gene ends were 1 base for V and 2 bases for J; bases not matched to a gene: 10. CDR3 length: 17 residues.

A few counts support this clonotype. This chain joins TRBV5-1 and TRBJ1-1, with D hard to call. CDR1 is SGHRS and CDR2 is YFSETQ in the germline V gene. The V end lost 1 base, the J end lost 4 bases, and 11 bases lay between the germline ends. The CDR3 covers 14 residues. CDR3 amino acids: CASSLKRDGTEAFF. As DNA, the CDR3 is TGCGCCAGCAGCTTGAAAAGGGATGGCACTGAAGCTTTCTTT.

As to this clonotype: An end of the junction differs from the germline gene, which may be a read error. The rearrangement links TRBV3-1 to TRBJ2-2; the D gene is possibly TRBD2 (5 bases). This CDR3 has 14 amino acids. The germline CDR1 and CDR2 sequences are LGHDT and YNNKEL (reference sequence). CDR3 protein: CASSPDGWNGELVF. In DNA, the CDR3 is TGTGCCAGCAGCCCCGACGGATGGAACGGGGAGCTGGTTTTT.

This clonotype was recorded at least ten times. V and J are TRBV10-1 and TRBJ2-5; the D is unclear. Germline V gene lookup returns CDR1 WNHNN and CDR2 SYGVQD (reference sequence). The CDR3 is 19 residues long. Trimming left V 0 bases short and J 2 bases short, with 22 bases between. CDR3 coding DNA: TGCGCCAGCAGTGAGTCGAGGTGGTACGATGGGCGGAAACAAGAGACCCAGTACTTC. This gives the protein CASSESRWYDGRKQETQYF.

The chain is built from TRBV20-1 and TRBJ2-3; 8 nucleotides match TRBD1. J was trimmed by 2 bases and V by 5 bases; bases with no gene match: 12. CDR1 DFQATT and CDR2 SNEGSKA come from the germline V gene (reference sequence). The CDR3 has 16 residues. CDR3 sequence reads: CSAGLRDRRATDTQYF. DNA for the CDR3: TGCAGTGCTGGGCTCCGGGACAGGAGGGCCACAGATACGCAGTATTTT.

This clonotype came up many times. J is TRBJ2-5 and V is TRBV28, with 7 bases aligning to TRBD2. CDR1 and CDR2 (germline): MDHEN, SYDVKM. This CDR3 has 15 residues. After removal of 3 bases from V and 2 bases from J, the junction contained 6 bases not matched to a gene. CDR3 protein: CASSLYSSGQETQYF. For the CDR3, the DNA is TGTGCCAGCAGTTTGTATTCTAGCGGACAAGAGACCCAGTACTTC.

The rearrangement uses TRBV7-9 and TRBJ2-2, with 10 bases fitting TRBD1. This CDR3 is 15 amino acids long. Germline V gene sequence: CDR1 SEHNR, CDR2 FQNEAQ (reference sequence). Germline trimming cut 3 bases from V and 6 bases from J; bases unmatched to any gene: 4. The CDR3 region has the DNA TGTGCCAGCAGCTTCCCGGGACAGGGGTCCGGGGAGCTGTTTTTT. Protein product: CASSFPGQGSGELFF.

This clonotype was seen more than once but under ten times. The CDR3: CASSLLPAGIKETQYF. CDR3 bases: TGTGCCAGCAGTTTACTCCCAGCGGGAATAAAGGAGACCCAGTACTTC. J is TRBJ2-5 and V is TRBV27; 7 nucleotides agree with TRBD2. The CDR3 totals 16 residues. J was trimmed by 5 bases and V by 2 bases; bases with no gene match: 11. Germline values: CDR1 MNHEY, CDR2 SMNVEV (reference sequence).

The V gene is TRBV30, the J gene TRBJ2-6; D not certain. Germline V gene data show CDR1 as GTSNPN and CDR2 as SVGIG (reference sequence). V shed 3 bases and J shed 4 bases, with 10 bases lying between them. The CDR3 totals 14 residues. The CDR3 loop is CAWRGFDGANVLTF. For the CDR3, the DNA is TGTGCCTGGAGAGGTTTTGACGGGGCCAACGTCCTGACTTTC.

This clonotype was found a few times. The CDR3 bases are TGTGCCAGCAGCTTGGGGGGGCTTTCCACTGAAGCTTTCTTT. The encoded protein is CASSLGGLSTEAFF. V usage is TRBV7-6 and J usage is TRBJ1-1, with D perhaps matching TRBD1 (6 bases). Germline CDR1 reads SGHVS; CDR2 reads FNYEAQ. The CDR3 has 14 amino acids. The V and J ends lost 3 bases and 4 bases respectively, with 12 bases between them.

This clonotype was counted many times. The CDR3, as DNA: TGTGCCAGCAGTGACCAGGGGGTCAACGAGCAGTACTTC. As protein: CASSDQGVNEQYF. The genes are TRBV6-1 and TRBJ2-7, with 7 bases aligning to TRBD1. The V and J ends lost 3 bases and 5 bases, in that order; junction bases with no gene match: 4. CDR1 is MNHNS, CDR2 SASEGT, per germline. The length of the CDR3 is 13 residues.

Comment on this clonotype: A much larger clone lies a single base off, so this may be a read error. The chain couples TRBV12-3 or TRBV12-4 to TRBJ2-6, with a tentative D call TRBD2 (6 bases). The CDR3 length is 15 residues. Trimming took off 6 bases at V and 0 bases at J, with 9 bases between the two ends. DNA of the CDR3: TGTGCCAGCAGGAGGGACTCCTCTGGGGCCAACGTCCTGACTTTC. It specifies CASRRDSSGANVLTF.

This clonotype was seen repeatedly, ten times or more. J is TRBJ2-5 and V is TRBV3-1, with D unclear. The V gene's germline CDR1 is LGHDT and CDR2 YNNKEL (reference sequence). Deletions cut 3 bases from V and 7 bases from J, with 12 bases between. This CDR3 region has 13 residues. DNA for the CDR3: TGTGCCAGCAGCCAGCCCAAAACGGGGACCCAGTACTTC. It specifies CASSQPKTGTQYF.

This clonotype was picked up many times. The V and J genes are TRBV28 and TRBJ2-7, with D perhaps TRBD2 (5 bases). V lost 2 bases and J 0 bases, leaving 8 bases between the germline ends. Germline lookup yields CDR1 MDHEN and CDR2 SYDVKM. The CDR3 covers 14 residues. The CDR3 DNA sequence: TGTGCCAGCAGTTTAGAGGGCAGCTCCTACGAGCAGTACTTC. Translated, it gives CASSLEGSSYEQYF. The full variable domain, in which reference TRBV28 and TRBJ2-7 provide the parts outside the CDR3, is DVKVTQSSRYLVKRTGEKVFLECVQDMDHENMFWYRQDPGLGLRLIYFSYDVKMKEKGDIPEGYSVSREKKERFSLILESASTNQTSMYLCASSLEGSSYEQYFGPGTRLTVT.

Notes on this clonotype: Here the CDR3 omits its conserved ending phenylalanine or tryptophan, so a read error is the likely source. The rearrangement joins TRBV28 to TRBJ1-1; D is unresolved. CDR1 MDHEN and CDR2 SYDVKM come from the germline V gene. The CDR3 is 11 residues long. The V and J ends lost 3 bases and 8 bases respectively, with 7 bases between them. The CDR3 loop reads CASSFGEEAFL. As DNA, the CDR3 is TGTGCCAGCAGTTTTGGGGAAGAAGCTTTCTTG.